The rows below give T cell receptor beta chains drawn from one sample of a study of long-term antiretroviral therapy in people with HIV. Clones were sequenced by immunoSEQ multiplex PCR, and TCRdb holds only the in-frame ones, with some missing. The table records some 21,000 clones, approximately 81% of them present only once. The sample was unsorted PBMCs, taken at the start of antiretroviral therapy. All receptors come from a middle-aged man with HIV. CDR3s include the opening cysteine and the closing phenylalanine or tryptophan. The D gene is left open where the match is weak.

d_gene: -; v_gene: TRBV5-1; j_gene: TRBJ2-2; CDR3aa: CASSLAGASTGELFF
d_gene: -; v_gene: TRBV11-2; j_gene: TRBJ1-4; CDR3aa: CASSRTGVGEKLFF
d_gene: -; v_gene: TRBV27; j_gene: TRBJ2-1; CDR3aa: CASSLSEAGGFSYNEQFF
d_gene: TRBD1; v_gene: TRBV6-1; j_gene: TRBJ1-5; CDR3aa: CASRAGTGMIQPQHF
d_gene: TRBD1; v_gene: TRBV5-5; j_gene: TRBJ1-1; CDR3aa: CASSYRDRDWNTEAFF
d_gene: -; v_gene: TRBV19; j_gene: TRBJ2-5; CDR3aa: CASSQNRGVQETQYF
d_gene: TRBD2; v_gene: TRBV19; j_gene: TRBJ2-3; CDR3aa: CASSVAGGFTDTQYF
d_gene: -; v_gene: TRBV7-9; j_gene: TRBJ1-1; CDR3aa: CASSELTEAFF
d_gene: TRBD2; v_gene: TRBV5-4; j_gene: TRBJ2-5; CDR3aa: CASSRGGRGQETQYF
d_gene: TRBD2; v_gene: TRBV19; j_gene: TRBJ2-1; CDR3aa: CASSRGTSGSVVYNEQFF
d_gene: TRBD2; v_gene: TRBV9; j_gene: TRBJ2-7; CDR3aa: CASSVDAGGPPQDEQYF
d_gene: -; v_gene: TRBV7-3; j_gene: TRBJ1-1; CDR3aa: CASSFTREGTEAFF
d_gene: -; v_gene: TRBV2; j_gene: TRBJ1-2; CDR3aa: CASSSGTVYGYTF
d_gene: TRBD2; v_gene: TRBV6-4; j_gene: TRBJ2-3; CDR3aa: CASSDGAGGPDTQYF
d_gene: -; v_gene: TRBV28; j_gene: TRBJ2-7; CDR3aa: CASSAPGAAEQYF
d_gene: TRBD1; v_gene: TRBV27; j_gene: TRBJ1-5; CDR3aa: CASSHLGTGGSNQPQHF
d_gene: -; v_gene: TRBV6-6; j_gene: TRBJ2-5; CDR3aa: CASNTGTHQETQYF
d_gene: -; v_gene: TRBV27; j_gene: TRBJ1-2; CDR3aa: CASSFGTGYGYTF
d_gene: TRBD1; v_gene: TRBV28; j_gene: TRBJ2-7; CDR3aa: CASSLIGTAAYEQYF
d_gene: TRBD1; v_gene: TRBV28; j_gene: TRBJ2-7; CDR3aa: CASSFLYSGTGALYEQYF
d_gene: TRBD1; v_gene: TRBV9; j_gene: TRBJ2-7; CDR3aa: CASSATGSEQYF
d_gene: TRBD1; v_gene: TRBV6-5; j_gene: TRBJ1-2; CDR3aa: CASSRTGGTYGYTF
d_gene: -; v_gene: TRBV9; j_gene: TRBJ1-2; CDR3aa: CASSPWQDVRSDGYTF
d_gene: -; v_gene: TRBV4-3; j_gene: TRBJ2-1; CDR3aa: CASSQVGQWDEQFF
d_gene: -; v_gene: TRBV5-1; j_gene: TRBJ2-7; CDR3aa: CASSLGAVQDEQYF
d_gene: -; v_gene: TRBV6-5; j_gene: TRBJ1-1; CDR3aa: CASSSELPNTEAFF
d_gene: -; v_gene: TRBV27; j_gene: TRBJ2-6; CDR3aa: CASSPGPSGANVLTF